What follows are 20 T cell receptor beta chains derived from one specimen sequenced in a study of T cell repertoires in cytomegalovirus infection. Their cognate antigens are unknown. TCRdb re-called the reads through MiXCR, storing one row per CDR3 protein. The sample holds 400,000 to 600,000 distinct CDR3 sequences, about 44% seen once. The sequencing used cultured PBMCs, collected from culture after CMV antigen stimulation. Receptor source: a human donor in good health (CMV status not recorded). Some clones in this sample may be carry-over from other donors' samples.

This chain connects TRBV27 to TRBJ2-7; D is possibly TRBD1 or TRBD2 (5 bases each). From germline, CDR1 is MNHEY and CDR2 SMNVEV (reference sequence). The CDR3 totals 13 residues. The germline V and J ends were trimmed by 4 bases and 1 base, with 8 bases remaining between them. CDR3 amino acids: CASSSGASYEQYF. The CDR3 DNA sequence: TGTGCCAGCAGTTCCGGGGCATCCTACGAGCAGTACTTC.

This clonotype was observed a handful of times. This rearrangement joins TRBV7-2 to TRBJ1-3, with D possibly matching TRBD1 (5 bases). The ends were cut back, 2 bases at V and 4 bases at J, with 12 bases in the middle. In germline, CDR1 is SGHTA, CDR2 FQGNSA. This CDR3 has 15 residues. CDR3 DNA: TGTGCCAGCAGCTTATGGGGGAGTTCCGGAAACACCATATATTTT. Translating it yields CASSLWGSSGNTIYF.

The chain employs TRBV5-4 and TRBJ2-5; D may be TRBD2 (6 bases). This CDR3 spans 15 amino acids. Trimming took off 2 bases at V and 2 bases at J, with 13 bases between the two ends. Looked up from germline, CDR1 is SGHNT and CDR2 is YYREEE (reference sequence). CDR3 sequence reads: CASSFNSGVQETQYF. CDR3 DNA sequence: TGTGCCAGCAGCTTTAACTCGGGGGTACAAGAGACCCAGTACTTC.

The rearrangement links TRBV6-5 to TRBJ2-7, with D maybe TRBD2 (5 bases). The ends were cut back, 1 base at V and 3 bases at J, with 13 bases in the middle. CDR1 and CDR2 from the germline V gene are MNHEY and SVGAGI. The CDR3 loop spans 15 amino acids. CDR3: CASSYLGAGLYEQYF. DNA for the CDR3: TGTGCCAGCAGTTACTTGGGAGCAGGTCTCTACGAGCAGTACTTC.

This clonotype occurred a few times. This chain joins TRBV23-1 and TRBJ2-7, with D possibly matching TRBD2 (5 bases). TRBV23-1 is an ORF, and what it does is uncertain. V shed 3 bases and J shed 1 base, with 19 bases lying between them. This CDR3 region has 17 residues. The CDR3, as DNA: TGCGCCAGCAGTCATTCCTGGTCCCCGCGGAGGTCCTACGAGCAGTACTTC. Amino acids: CASSHSWSPRRSYEQYF.

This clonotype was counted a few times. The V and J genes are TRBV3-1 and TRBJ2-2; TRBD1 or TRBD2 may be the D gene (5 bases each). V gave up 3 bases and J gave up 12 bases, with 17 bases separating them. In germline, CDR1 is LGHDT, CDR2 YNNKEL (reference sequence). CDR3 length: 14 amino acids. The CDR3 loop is CASSHLTRGPQLFF. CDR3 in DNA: TGTGCCAGCAGCCACCTAACCCGGGGCCCCCAGCTGTTTTTT. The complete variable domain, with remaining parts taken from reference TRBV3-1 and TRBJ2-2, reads DTAVSQTPKYLVTQMGNDKSIKCEQNLGHDTMYWYKQDSKKFLKIMFSYNNKELIINETVPNRFSPKSPDKAHLNLHINSLELGDSAVYFCASSHLTRGPQLFFGEGSRLTVL.

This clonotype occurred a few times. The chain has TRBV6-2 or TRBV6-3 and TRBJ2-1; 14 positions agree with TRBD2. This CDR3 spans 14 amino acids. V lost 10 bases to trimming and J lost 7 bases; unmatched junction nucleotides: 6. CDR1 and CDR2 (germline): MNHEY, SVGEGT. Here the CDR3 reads CATMGLAGDNEQFF. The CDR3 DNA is TGTGCCACCATGGGACTAGCGGGGGATAATGAGCAGTTCTTC.

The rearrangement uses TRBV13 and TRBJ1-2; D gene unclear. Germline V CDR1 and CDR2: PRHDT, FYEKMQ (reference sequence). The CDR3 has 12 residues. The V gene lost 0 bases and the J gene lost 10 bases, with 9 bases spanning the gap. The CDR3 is CASSLGWADYTF. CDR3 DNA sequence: TGTGCCAGCAGCTTAGGCTGGGCCGACTACACCTTC.

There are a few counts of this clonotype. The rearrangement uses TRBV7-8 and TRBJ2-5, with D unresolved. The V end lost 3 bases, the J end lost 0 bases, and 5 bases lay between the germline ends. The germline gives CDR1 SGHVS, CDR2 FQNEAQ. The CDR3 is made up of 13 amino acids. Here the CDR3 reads CASSFNHQETQYF. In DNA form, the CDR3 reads TGTGCCAGCAGCTTCAACCACCAAGAGACCCAGTACTTC.

The CDR3 here is CASRPGGDSPLHF. DNA of the CDR3: TGTGCCAGTAGACCAGGGGGGGATTCACCCCTCCACTTT. The V gene is TRBV19, the J gene TRBJ1-6; TRBD1 matches at 7 bases. V was clipped by 6 bases and J by 8 bases; unmatched bases: 4. This CDR3 contains 13 residues. Germline V lookup: CDR1 LNHDA, CDR2 SQIVND (reference sequence).

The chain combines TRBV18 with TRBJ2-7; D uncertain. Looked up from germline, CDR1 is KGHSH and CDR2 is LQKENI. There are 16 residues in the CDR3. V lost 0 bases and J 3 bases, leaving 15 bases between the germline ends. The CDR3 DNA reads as TGTGCCAGCTCACCACCCCGTTCTATGACCGGCTACGAGCAGTACTTC. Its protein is CASSPPRSMTGYEQYF.

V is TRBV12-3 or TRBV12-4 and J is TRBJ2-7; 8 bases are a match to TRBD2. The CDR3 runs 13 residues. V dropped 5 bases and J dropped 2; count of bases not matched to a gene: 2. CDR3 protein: CASSPGGAYEQYF. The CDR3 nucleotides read TGTGCCAGCAGTCCGGGAGGGGCCTACGAGCAGTACTTC.

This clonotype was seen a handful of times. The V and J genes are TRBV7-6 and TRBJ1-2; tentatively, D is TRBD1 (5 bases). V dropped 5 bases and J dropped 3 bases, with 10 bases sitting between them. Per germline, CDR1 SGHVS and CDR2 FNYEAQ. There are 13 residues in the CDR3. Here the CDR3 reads CASSPGLYYGYTF. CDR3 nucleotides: TGTGCCAGCAGCCCAGGGTTATACTATGGCTACACCTTC. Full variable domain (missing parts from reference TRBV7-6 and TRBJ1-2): GAGVSQSPRYKVTKRGQDVALRCDPISGHVSLYWYRQALGQGPEFLTYFNYEAQQDKSGLPNDRFSAERPEGSISTLTIQRTEQRDSAMYRCASSPGLYYGYTFGSGTRLTVV.

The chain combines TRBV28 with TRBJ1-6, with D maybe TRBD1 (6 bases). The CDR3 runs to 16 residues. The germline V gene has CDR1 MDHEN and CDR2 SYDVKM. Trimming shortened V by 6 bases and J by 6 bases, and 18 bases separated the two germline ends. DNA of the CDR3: TGTGCCAGCAGACTAGAACAGGGACTTGCTAATTCACCCCTCCACTTT. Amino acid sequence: CASRLEQGLANSPLHF. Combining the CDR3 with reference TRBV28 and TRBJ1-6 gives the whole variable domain DVKVTQSSRYLVKRTGEKVFLECVQDMDHENMFWYRQDPGLGLRLIYFSYDVKMKEKGDIPEGYSVSREKKERFSLILESASTNQTSMYLCASRLEQGLANSPLHFGNGTRLTVT.

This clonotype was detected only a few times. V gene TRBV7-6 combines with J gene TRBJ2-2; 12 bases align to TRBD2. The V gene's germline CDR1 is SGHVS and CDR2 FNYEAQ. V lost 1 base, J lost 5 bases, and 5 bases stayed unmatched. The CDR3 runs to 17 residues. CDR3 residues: CASSLGLAGVTTGELFF. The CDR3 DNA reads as TGTGCCAGCAGCTTAGGACTAGCGGGAGTTACAACCGGGGAGCTGTTTTTT.

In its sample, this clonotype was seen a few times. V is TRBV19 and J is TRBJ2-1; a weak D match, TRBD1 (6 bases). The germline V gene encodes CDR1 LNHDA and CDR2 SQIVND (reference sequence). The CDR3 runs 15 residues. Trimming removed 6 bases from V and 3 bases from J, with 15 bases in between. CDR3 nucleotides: TGTGCCAGTAGGAGGGGGACACCGGACTACAATGAGCAGTTCTTC. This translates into CASRRGTPDYNEQFF.

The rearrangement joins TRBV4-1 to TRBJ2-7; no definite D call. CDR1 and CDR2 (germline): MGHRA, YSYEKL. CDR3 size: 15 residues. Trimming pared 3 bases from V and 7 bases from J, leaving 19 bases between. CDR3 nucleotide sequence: TGCGCCAGCAGCCAGAGGCAGGTGCCTTTATTTGAGCAGTACTTC. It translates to CASSQRQVPLFEQYF.

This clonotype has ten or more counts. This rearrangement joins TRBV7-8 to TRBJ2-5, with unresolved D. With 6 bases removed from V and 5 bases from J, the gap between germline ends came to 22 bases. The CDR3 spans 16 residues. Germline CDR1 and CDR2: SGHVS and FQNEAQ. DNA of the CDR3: TGTGCCAGCAGTATCAGGCCTGATCCCGTCCGCGAGACCCAGTACTTC. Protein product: CASSIRPDPVRETQYF.

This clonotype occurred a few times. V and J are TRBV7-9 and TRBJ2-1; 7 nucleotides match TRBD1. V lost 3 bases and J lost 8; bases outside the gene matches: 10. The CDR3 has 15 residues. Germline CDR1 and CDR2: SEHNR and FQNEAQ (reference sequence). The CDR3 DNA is TGTGCCAGCAGCTTGGCTATGACAGGGAGCCATGAGCAGTTCTTC. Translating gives CASSLAMTGSHEQFF.

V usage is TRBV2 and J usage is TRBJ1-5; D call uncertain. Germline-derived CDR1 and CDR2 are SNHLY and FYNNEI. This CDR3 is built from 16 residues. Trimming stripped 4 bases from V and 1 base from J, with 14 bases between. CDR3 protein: CASSGAVTTSNQPQHF. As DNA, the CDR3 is TGTGCCAGCAGTGGGGCGGTGACAACCAGCAATCAGCCCCAGCATTTT. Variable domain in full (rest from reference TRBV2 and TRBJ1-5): EPEVTQTPSHQVTQMGQEVILRCVPISNHLYFYWYRQILGQKVEFLVSFYNNEISEKSEIFDDQFSVERPDGSNFTLKIRSTKLEDSAMYFCASSGAVTTSNQPQHFGDGTRLSIL.